A single sample is the source of the 17 T cell receptor beta chains below, sequenced in a study of metastatic and nonmetastatic thyroid tumors. Before thyroid surgery, none of the patients had received any treatment. TCRdb reassembled clones from the PCR reads with MiXCR. The sample consists of approximately 7,000 clones, roughly two fifths of them appearing once. Sequencing used tumor tissue. The receptors were sampled from a female donor with papillary thyroid cancer or a benign thyroid nodule (not recorded which). Some clones in this sample may be carry-over from other donors' samples.

V is TRBV13 and J is TRBJ1-5, with 7 bases identical to TRBD1. Germline V gene data show CDR1 as PRHDT and CDR2 as FYEKMQ (reference sequence). Unmatched junction bases numbered 21, after V lost 5 bases and J lost 5 bases. The CDR3 is 19 amino acids. The CDR3 DNA sequence: TGTGCCAGCAGCCGTAGACAGGGTCTAGAAGGTAGAGTCCATCAGCCCCAGCATTTT. Its protein is CASSRRQGLEGRVHQPQHF. Supplemented by reference TRBV13 and TRBJ1-5, the full variable domain reads AAGVIQSPRHLIKEKRETATLKCYPIPRHDTVYWYQQGPGQDPQFLISFYEKMQSDKGSIPDRFSAQQFSDYHSELNMSSLELGDSALYFCASSRRQGLEGRVHQPQHFGDGTRLSIL.

Concerning this clone itself: A read error may be the cause here, since a much bigger clone is one base away. The CDR3 nucleotides read TGTGCCAGCACTAGAACGGCGGGAAGTAATACGCGGTATTTT. Translation: CASTRTAGSNTRYF. The chain recombines TRBV12-3 or TRBV12-4 with TRBJ2-3, with D perhaps TRBD2 (6 bases). The CDR3 length is 14 residues.

The genes are TRBV11-2 and TRBJ2-3; the match to TRBD2 covers 7 bases. Germline CDR1 and CDR2: SGHAT and FQNNGV. J was trimmed by 0 bases and V by 5 bases; bases with no gene match: 11. The CDR3 contains 17 residues. CDR3 sequence (DNA): TGTGCCAGCAGCCTTTGGAGCGCGGGAGAGAGCACAGATACGCAGTATTTT. Translating gives CASSLWSAGESTDTQYF.

By its share, this clone is medium-sized. Because the CDR3's place on the DNA is in doubt, the DNA is left out and the CDR3 is given as listed by TCRdb. This sequence joins TRBV29-1 and TRBJ1-5. Germline assignment: CDR1 SQVTM and CDR2 ANQGSEA. The CDR3 spans 12 residues, counting both ends. This CDR3 reads CSVRTSGQPQHF.

This clone counts as medium-sized (0.01 to 0.1%). This chain links TRBV7-2 with TRBJ2-1; 7 bases are shared with TRBD2. Germline loops: CDR1 SGHTA, CDR2 FQGNSA. The CDR3 consists of 12 residues. Trimming took 1 base from V and 10 from J; bases not matched to a gene: 1. The CDR3 nucleotides read TGTGCCAGCAGCTTAGGGGGAGGGGAGCAGTTCTTC. This encodes CASSLGGGEQFF.

This clone was observed a few times. The chain carries TRBV6-4 and TRBJ2-7, with TRBD1 identical over 9 bases. V lost 5 bases and J lost 6; bases outside the gene matches: 11. Looked up from germline, CDR1 is MRHNA and CDR2 is SNTAGT. This CDR3 has 15 residues. The CDR3 sequence is CASSSTGQGVAEQYF. The CDR3 region has the DNA TGTGCCAGCAGTTCAACGGGACAGGGAGTCGCCGAGCAGTACTTC.

The chain is built from TRBV6-1 and TRBJ2-7; 8 nucleotides agree with TRBD1. The trim removed 4 bases at V and 6 bases at J, leaving 8 bases unmatched. The germline V gene encodes CDR1 MNHNS and CDR2 SASEGT. This CDR3 comprises 14 residues. CDR3 loop: CASSGYAGGLEQYF. Written as DNA, the CDR3 is TGTGCCAGCAGTGGTTATGCAGGGGGCCTCGAGCAGTACTTC.

The count of this clone is one. This chain uses TRBV19 with TRBJ2-5, with 8 bases aligning to TRBD2. The CDR3 contains 13 residues. CDR1 is LNHDA, CDR2 SQIVND, per germline (reference sequence). V shed 4 bases, J shed 5 bases, and the junction held 3 bases outside the gene matches. The CDR3 loop is CASSRGLVETQYF. The CDR3 bases are TGTGCCAGTAGTAGGGGACTAGTGGAGACCCAGTACTTC.

This clone qualifies as hyperexpanded. The chain links TRBV27 to TRBJ2-1; 12 positions match TRBD2. The CDR3 spans 16 residues. V dropped 7 bases and J dropped 4; count of bases not matched to a gene: 8. The V gene's germline CDR1 is MNHEY and CDR2 SMNVEV (reference sequence). The CDR3 protein is CASKTSGTSGYNEQFF. As DNA, the CDR3 is TGTGCCAGCAAGACCTCCGGGACTAGCGGGTACAATGAGCAGTTCTTC.

The chain has TRBV7-9 and TRBJ2-7, with D perhaps matching TRBD2 (5 bases). CDR3 length: 13 amino acids. Trimming took off 5 bases at V and 2 bases at J, with 10 bases between the two ends. CDR1 SEHNR and CDR2 FQNEAQ come from the germline V gene (reference sequence). The CDR3 region has the DNA TGTGCCAGCAGCAAAGAGGGCCCCTACGAGCAGTACTTC. Its protein is CASSKEGPYEQYF.

The V call is TRBV20-1, the J call TRBJ1-1; no definite D call. Per the germline V gene, CDR1 is DFQATT and CDR2 is SNEGSKA (reference sequence). V lost 1 base, J lost 1 base, and 10 bases lay in between. The CDR3 spans 14 residues. The CDR3 DNA follows: TGCAGTGCTAGAGTCGGCGGCGGGAACACTGAAGCTTTCTTT. Residues: CSARVGGGNTEAFF.

V gene TRBV6-1 combines with J gene TRBJ2-1; D possibly uses TRBD1 or TRBD2 (5 bases each). V lost 7 bases, J lost 4 bases, and 14 bases lay in between. CDR3 length: 14 residues. From germline, CDR1 is MNHNS and CDR2 SASEGT. In DNA form, the CDR3 reads TGTGCCAGCATTCCCACGGGACCTTACAATGAGCAGTTCTTC. It translates to CASIPTGPYNEQFF.

This clone is medium-sized within its sample. The chain links TRBV4-1 to TRBJ1-5; TRBD1 matches 8 bases. The CDR3 is 14 residues long. Per the germline V gene, CDR1 is MGHRA and CDR2 is YSYEKL. V trimming: 4 bases; J trimming: 2 bases; junction bases outside the gene matches: 1. The chain's CDR3 is CASSPTGGNQPQHF. CDR3 DNA: TGCGCCAGCAGCCCGACAGGGGGCAATCAGCCCCAGCATTTT.

This clone has just a few counts. The rearrangement links TRBV6-1 to TRBJ2-7, with D possibly being TRBD1 or TRBD2 (5 bases each). Germline V gene lookup returns CDR1 MNHNS and CDR2 SASEGT. The ends were cut back, 8 bases at V and 4 bases at J, with 24 bases in the middle. The CDR3 runs to 16 residues. CDR3 bases: TGTGCCAGCGGGGGAGCAAAAGGGGCTCCGGGGTACGAGCAGTACTTC. This encodes CASGGAKGAPGYEQYF.

This chain's CDR3 is CSAEPGQGYYTF. The CDR3 nucleotides are TGCAGTGCTGAACCGGGACAGGGGTACTACACCTTC. V is TRBV20-1 and J is TRBJ1-2; TRBD1 matches at 10 bases. Germline CDR1 DFQATT, CDR2 SNEGSKA (reference sequence). The J segment lost 10 bases and the V segment lost 5 bases, leaving 7 bases of the junction unmatched. This CDR3 is 12 amino acids long.

This clone appeared a single time. The V call is TRBV3-1, the J call TRBJ2-5; D possibly uses TRBD1 or TRBD2 (5 bases each). Germline lookup yields CDR1 LGHDT and CDR2 YNNKEL (reference sequence). The CDR3 runs 15 residues. Trimming took 4 bases from V and 3 from J, leaving 15 bases between them. The CDR3 region has the DNA TGTGCCAGCAGCCCAAGGGTGGGGGACGAAGAGACCCAGTACTTC. It yields the protein CASSPRVGDEETQYF.

This clone was counted between two and nine times. The chain links TRBV29-1 to TRBJ2-3, with D perhaps matching TRBD1 (5 bases). With 7 bases removed from V and 1 base from J, the gap between germline ends came to 15 bases. CDR1 and CDR2 (germline): SQVTM, ANQGSEA. This CDR3 comprises 14 residues. DNA for the CDR3: TGCAGCGCCGAACCGACAGACCGCACAGATACGCAGTATTTT. Protein product: CSAEPTDRTDTQYF.